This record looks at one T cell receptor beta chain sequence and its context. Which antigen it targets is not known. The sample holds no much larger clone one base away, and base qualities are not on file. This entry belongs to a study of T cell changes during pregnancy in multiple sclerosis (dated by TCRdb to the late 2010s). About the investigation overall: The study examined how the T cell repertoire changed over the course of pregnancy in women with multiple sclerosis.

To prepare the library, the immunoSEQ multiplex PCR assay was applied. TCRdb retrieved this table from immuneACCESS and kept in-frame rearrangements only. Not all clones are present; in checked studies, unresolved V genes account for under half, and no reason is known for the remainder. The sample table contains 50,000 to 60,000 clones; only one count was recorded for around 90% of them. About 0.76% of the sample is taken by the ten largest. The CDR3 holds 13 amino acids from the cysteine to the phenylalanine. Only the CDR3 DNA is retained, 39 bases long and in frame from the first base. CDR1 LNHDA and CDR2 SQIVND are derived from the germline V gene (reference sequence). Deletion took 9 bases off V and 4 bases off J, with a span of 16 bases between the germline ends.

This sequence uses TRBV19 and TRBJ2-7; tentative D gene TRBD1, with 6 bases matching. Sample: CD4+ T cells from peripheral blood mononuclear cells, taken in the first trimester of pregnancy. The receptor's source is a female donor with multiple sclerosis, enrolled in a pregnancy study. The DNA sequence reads TGTGCCAGCAGACCCAGGGGCGGTTACGAGCAGTACTTC. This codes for CASRPRGGYEQYF.